This T cell receptor beta chain was recovered during a study of cytomegalovirus exposure and HLA in healthy donors (dated by TCRdb to the late 2010s). Some background on the complete study: According to an earlier analysis of a few hundred of the donors, about 179 million T cells yielded 90 million to 140 million unique TCR beta sequences and 276 Gb of sequence data. About 280 gigabases of sequencing data and around 90 million unique TCR sequences made up an early release that covered nearly 650 HLA-typed donors. Of the roughly 400 genotyped donors, about 80% fell in the genetic ancestry cluster associated with self-reported Caucasian donors. The study aimed to test whether signatures of past pathogen exposure could be identified by cataloging public T cell receptors. The study profiled the T cell repertoires of fewer than 850 subjects by immunosequencing and related them to cytomegalovirus serostatus. A separate validation cohort of over a hundred different subjects was used in addition to the roughly 720-subject first cohort. To predict cytomegalovirus infection status, the study brought together high-throughput TCR immunosequencing, statistical association of individual TCRs with disease status, and machine learning. A later analysis re-examined previously published TCR beta repertoires from about 700 donors and added high-resolution HLA genotyping to investigate patterns of TCR occurrence. Rather than drawing on any new phenotypic data, the later analysis identified candidate immune exposures from TCR beta sequences and the way those sequences occurred across donors. In an earlier analysis of 587 of the donors, high-throughput TCR beta sequencing was used to judge whether each TCR beta V gene segment behaved as functional or pseudogenic. Donor age, sex, ethnicity and CMV serostatus were compiled alongside the repertoire data. A later genetic analysis took genome-wide SNP genotypes for about three fifths of the roughly 670 donors and used that subset as a discovery cohort. All discovery cohort repertoires had been generated on a single sequencing platform. HLA typing included class I and class II loci at four-digit resolution. The number of donors typed differed by locus, with about 629-640 for A, B, C, DRB1 and DQB1, 522 for DQA1, approximately 570 for DPA1, and under 490 for DPB1. Five DR-DQ haplotypes were handled as single units for association and clustering because linkage in the cohort was strong. Among roughly 400 genotyped donors of the cohort, an average of approximately 240,000 unique TCR beta nucleotide sequences were sequenced per donor, around 20% of them non-productive.

Results and caveats for the whole study, not just this receptor: In a later analysis, the rate of TCR association differed among HLA loci, with DRB1 alleles having the most associated TCRs and HLA-C alleles having the fewest. Assigning TCR associations to individual alleles was difficult when HLA alleles, especially DR and DQ, strongly co-occurred. Because counts were too low, about 15 rarely observed V segments, including chromosome 9 orphons, were left out of the earlier analysis of approximately 500 of the donors. Most TCR sequences were observed very rarely across donors, whereas some public TCRs were present in many individuals. Broadly in line with IMGT annotations, most TCR beta V segments showed up in productive rearrangements about 90% or about 30% of the time in an earlier analysis of around 600 of the donors. According to the authors, the approach could potentially be generalized to other disease states and immunological phenotypes. In a later genetic analysis, fewer N-insertions in productive TCRs were reported among donors in an Asian-associated ancestry cluster than the roughly 700-donor mean. Several of the top co-occurrence clusters appeared to be linked to parvovirus B19, influenza, CMV and Epstein-Barr virus, according to a later analysis. The study listed 150 to 200 TCR beta chains as associated with cytomegalovirus. Linkage disequilibrium might explain the correlated functional status among segregating V segments, but an unknown experimental factor could not be excluded. CMV serostatus was the only immune exposure information available for the cohort. V-gene and J-gene trimming of TCR beta chains was associated with a missense DCLRE1C variant in a later genetic analysis, and the association was replicated in an independent cohort. The classifier was reported to diagnose cytomegalovirus status with high specificity and sensitivity in both the original cohort and the validation cohort. Roughly uniform sequencing depth across donors was assumed in presence/absence analyses, although this assumption may not hold. In a later analysis, HLA-associated TCR beta chains were found to be more clonally expanded and to have lower generation probabilities than equally common non-associated chains. Because HLA typing was unavailable for some donors at each locus, only the typed subset was used in association tests. A group of highly shared sequence variants was considered likely to be a technical artifact of the sequencing pipeline. The 87-base-pair reads could not distinguish some IMGT-functional V segments, including TRBV6-2 and TRBV6-3, so those segments were excluded. At a false discovery rate of 0.05, a later analysis linked 16,000 or so TCR beta sequences to specific HLA alleles. Most CMV-associated TCR beta chains appeared to be HLA-restricted in a later analysis, and the HLA associations seemed to be driven largely by CMV exposure. A further reported finding was that TCR beta sequences accurately predicted the HLA-A and HLA-B alleles for most subjects in the first cohort. The cohort was sequenced for TCR beta chains only, and without alpha or paired-chain data the features that could be detected were limited. In vitro tests confirmed that a few of the cytomegalovirus-associated TCR beta chains recognize cytomegalovirus antigens.

Libraries were made using the immunoSEQ multiplex PCR assay. The multiplex PCR relied on a mix of 60 forward primers for TCR Vbeta segments and 13 reverse primers for TCR Jbeta segments. Amplification of the CDR3 region of rearranged TCR beta genes was performed with a multiplex PCR assay on genomic DNA. The amplified TCR beta libraries were sequenced on the Illumina HiSeq System as 87-base-pair reads. The paper's data handling went like this. Across the 500 to 700 repertoires, a later analysis counted tens of millions of unique TCR beta chains, around 11 million of which were shared by at least two donors. Raw reads were error-corrected and collapsed into unique sequences with a nearest-neighbor algorithm that merged closely related sequences to remove PCR and sequencing errors. V, D and J gene segments were assigned by aligning CDR3 sequences to IMGT reference sequences. For a sequence to be retained, at least a six-nucleotide match to both a V gene segment and a J gene segment was required. Rearrangements were called productive when the CDR3 lacked stop codons and stayed in frame with V and J; all others were non-productive. CDR3 was defined by IMGT convention, running from the second conserved V-encoded cysteine to the conserved J-encoded phenylalanine. The earlier analysis of more than 450 of the donors excluded sequences that lacked an unambiguous match to a single V gene segment. An earlier analysis of 587 of the donors called V segments functional above 56.7% productive rearrangements and segregating when the between-donor standard deviation exceeded 5%. A statistical classification framework was built for diagnosing cytomegalovirus status from the catalog of TCR beta chain sequences. A later analysis assigned V and J genes by comparing TCR nucleotide sequences with IMGT/GENE-DB human TR gene sequences. A later analysis assigned CDR3 sequences and most-parsimonious VDJ recombination scenarios with the TCRdist pipeline. In a later analysis, every TCR beta chain was defined by the combination of its CDR3 amino acid sequence and its V-gene family, and reads without a unique V-gene family were dropped. In a later analysis, 450 to 600 highly shared, low-generation-probability nucleotide sequences were removed to address suspected cross-contamination and a sequencing artifact. For each public chain, a later analysis derived a clonal expansion index from normalized ranks of inferred template counts within each repertoire. In a later analysis, generation probabilities were computed with a VDJ recombination model fitted to out-of-frame rearrangements, and the resulting probabilities were checked against IGoR. Hypergeometric tests were used in a later analysis to score TCR-TCR, TCR-HLA and TCR-CMV co-occurrence, with a repertoire-size bias correction applied to the TCR pairs. A later analysis estimated false discovery rates by permuting HLA or CMV assignments 20 times. In a later analysis, co-occurring TCRs were grouped using DBSCAN, with TCRdist sequence similarity added in when clustering inside HLA-allele-positive subsets. Repertoires with fewer than 30,000 or more than 120,000 public chains, plus five repertoires with anomalous nucleotide sharing, were excluded from co-occurrence clustering. In its TCRdb copy, this immuneACCESS table keeps in-frame sequences only and misses some clones. Where compared with another copy, unresolved V genes explain less than half of these, and the others have no known cause. That table furnishes V, J and clone size, whereas the DNA furnished D and trimming. The sample records around 150,000 clones, approximately 68% of which are singletons. About 4.5% of the sample rests with the top ten.

The CDR3, from cysteine to phenylalanine, totals 14 residues. Left in the record is the CDR3 DNA by itself, 42 bases read in frame from the first base. The junction carries 17 bases between V and J, which are trimmed by 7 bases and 5 bases respectively. CDR1 and CDR2, per the germline V gene, are MDHEN and SYDVKM. In total, about 650 healthy bone marrow donors made up the cohort. All cohort members were sampled while nominally healthy, although unrecorded immune exposures were likely present. The donor tested CMV seronegative, placing the donor among the roughly 340 seronegative members of the cohort. A peripheral blood sample was provided by each donor, and peripheral blood mononuclear cells were used for TCR beta sequencing. Genomic DNA was extracted from the blood cell samples with the Qiagen DNeasy Blood Extraction Kit. Points on this clone: The clone's antigen remains unknown. No per-base quality is available; no much larger clone lies one base away.

This sequence uses TRBV28 and TRBJ2-5; the D gene is perhaps TRBD1, from 7 matching bases. The clonotype comes from a man between 60 and 75 years old in good health and CMV-seronegative. Sequenced input: PBMCs. The CDR3 in this case is CASKRGGGSETQYF. Here is the DNA: TGTGCCAGCAAGCGTGGAGGGGGCAGCGAGACCCAGTACTTC.